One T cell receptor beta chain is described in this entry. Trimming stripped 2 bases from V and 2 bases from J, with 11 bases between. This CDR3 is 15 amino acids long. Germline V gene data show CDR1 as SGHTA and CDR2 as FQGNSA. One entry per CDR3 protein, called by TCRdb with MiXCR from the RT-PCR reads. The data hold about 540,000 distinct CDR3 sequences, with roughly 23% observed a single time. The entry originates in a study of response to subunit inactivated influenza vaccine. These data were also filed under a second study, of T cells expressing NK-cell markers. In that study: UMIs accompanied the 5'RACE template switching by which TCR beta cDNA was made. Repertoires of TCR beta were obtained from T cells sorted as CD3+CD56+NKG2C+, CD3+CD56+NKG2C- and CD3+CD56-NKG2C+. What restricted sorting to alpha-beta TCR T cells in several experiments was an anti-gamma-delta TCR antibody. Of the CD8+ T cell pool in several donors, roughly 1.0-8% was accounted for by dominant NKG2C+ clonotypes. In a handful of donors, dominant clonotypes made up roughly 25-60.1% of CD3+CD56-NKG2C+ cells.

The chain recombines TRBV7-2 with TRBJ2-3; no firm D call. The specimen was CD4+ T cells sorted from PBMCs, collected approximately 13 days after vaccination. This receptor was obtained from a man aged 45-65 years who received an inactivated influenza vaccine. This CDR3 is CASSLFATSTDTQYF. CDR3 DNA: TGTGCCAGCAGCTTATTTGCCACATCCACAGATACGCAGTATTTT.